This T cell receptor (beta chain) stems from a study of neoadjuvant anti-PD-1 for oral cavity cancer (dated by TCRdb to about 2021). About the full investigation: Before undergoing curative-intent surgical resection, most patients got three to four biweekly nivolumab doses at 3 mg/kg. There were 12 patients in the parent correlative cohort, and the response rate was around 30%. Responders were defined as patients with complete response, partial response or stable disease by RECIST 1.1; non-responders were defined as patients with progression. Patients who did not progress were given a fourth nivolumab dose at about day 43 and had definitive surgical resection on days 50-56.

This clone was observed a single time. It lacks a known antigen. Base quality data are lacking; no much larger clone is found one base away. Reading the label with the study, this specimen's time point is: before neoadjuvant nivolumab. Patients were newly diagnosed with stage II-IVA oral cavity squamous cell carcinoma and had received no prior systemic or radiation treatment. The cohort was made up of patients with locally advanced, HPV-negative oral cavity squamous cell carcinoma. Peripheral blood mononuclear cells were analyzed directly, without maintenance or expansion in culture. The samples were obtained from a longitudinal correlative study of a single-arm phase II trial testing neoadjuvant nivolumab in oral cavity squamous cell carcinoma. Subject-matched pre- and post-treatment PBMCs and tumors from three responders and three non-responders were subjected to genomic DNA-based TCRbeta sequencing. Peripheral blood mononuclear cells were collected once before nivolumab treatment and again after treatment, at the time of surgery. The Maxwell RSC DNA from Cells kit was used to extract genomic DNA from PBMCs.

For deep sequencing, PBMC libraries mostly used approximately 500 ng of input genomic DNA, with six replicates for each sample. TCRbeta libraries were prepared with the immunoSEQ hsTCRbeta kit according to the manufacturer's instructions. The finished libraries were brought together in one pool at 2.5 to 3.5 nM, which was then read using an Illumina NovaSeq 6000 S4 flow cell. The original pipeline was this. Raw data preprocessing and quality control were performed with the immunoSEQ Analyzer. The analysis was limited to productive rearrangements, and each clonotype was defined by a unique CDR3 amino acid sequence. Repertoire clonality was estimated as the Gini-Simpson index, which was calculated using the R package tcR. Gini indices were compared with Student's t test, and associations with tumor size change were assessed by Pearson correlation. The source is immuneACCESS, and TCRdb retained only in-frame sequences with V and J called. Part of the clones is not carried over; for the studies checked, unresolved V genes explain less than half of this, and the remainder is unexplained. That table gives V, J and clone size, and the DNA gave D and trimming. The sample has about 16,000 clones on record, around 64% of them singletons. The top ten clones comprise just over 2.5% of the sample.

Beyond this particular receptor, the publication reports: A higher pretreatment blood Treg/Th17 ratio correlated with both higher pretreatment blood TCRbeta clonality and lower post-treatment tumor TCRbeta clonality. The TCR analyses had only three patients in each response group, and the authors called for validation in larger cohorts. After neoadjuvant nivolumab, significantly higher T cell clonality (Gini index) was found within PBMCs in non-responders than in responders.

This clonotype was sampled from a person aged 35-79 years with oral cavity squamous cell carcinoma. Sequenced here: PBMCs, sampled before nivolumab (anti-PD-1) treatment.

The sequenced DNA is TGTGCCAGCAGCTTAGGAGGCAGCTCCTACGAGCAGTACTTC. Its translation reads: CASSLGGSSYEQYF. The sequence is built from TRBV13 and TRBJ2-7; no D gene can be assigned with confidence. The germline V gene encodes CDR1 PRHDT and CDR2 FYEKMQ (reference sequence). The CDR3 runs 14 amino acids, cysteine and phenylalanine included. Only the CDR3 part of the read is kept: 42 bases, read in frame from the first base. Trimming takes 0 bases from V and 0 bases from J, and the germline ends sit 6 bases apart.